The present entry profiles one T cell receptor beta chain with its context. This specimen belongs to a study of blood T cell repertoires in COVID-19. Study in general: The study drew acute and convalescent COVID-19 samples from the United States, Italy and Spain.

Germline assignment: CDR1 MNHEY and CDR2 SVGEGT. V was cut by 5 bases and J by 6 bases, with 11 bases left in between. The CDR3 totals 12 residues. Generated by immunoSEQ multiplex PCR, the TCRdb table keeps only in-frame clones and is missing some. The data contain roughly 150,000 clones, around four fifths of them seen just once; the ten biggest clones take up roughly 3.5%. This TCR was sampled from a woman aged 80 or over with acute or convalescent COVID-19. The sequencing input was peripheral blood. The V and J genes are TRBV6-2 or TRBV6-3 and TRBJ2-7; possible D gene TRBD1, 6 bases. The CDR3 loop reads CASSTGLFEQYF. In DNA, the CDR3 is TGTGCCAGCAGTACAGGGTTGTTCGAGCAGTACTTC.